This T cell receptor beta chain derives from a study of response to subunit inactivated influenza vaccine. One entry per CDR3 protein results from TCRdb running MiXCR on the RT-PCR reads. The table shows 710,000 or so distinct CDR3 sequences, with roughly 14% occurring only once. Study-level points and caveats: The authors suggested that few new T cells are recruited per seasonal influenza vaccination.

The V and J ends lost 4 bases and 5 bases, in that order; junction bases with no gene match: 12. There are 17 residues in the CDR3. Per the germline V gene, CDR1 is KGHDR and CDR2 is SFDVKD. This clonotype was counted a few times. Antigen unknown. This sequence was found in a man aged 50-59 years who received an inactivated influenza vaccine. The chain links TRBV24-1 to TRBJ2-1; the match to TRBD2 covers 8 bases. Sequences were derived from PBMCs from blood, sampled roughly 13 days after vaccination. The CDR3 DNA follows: TGTGCCACCAGTGACCGCTTTACTAGCGGAAGTAACAATGAGCAGTTCTTC. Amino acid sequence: CATSDRFTSGSNNEQFF.